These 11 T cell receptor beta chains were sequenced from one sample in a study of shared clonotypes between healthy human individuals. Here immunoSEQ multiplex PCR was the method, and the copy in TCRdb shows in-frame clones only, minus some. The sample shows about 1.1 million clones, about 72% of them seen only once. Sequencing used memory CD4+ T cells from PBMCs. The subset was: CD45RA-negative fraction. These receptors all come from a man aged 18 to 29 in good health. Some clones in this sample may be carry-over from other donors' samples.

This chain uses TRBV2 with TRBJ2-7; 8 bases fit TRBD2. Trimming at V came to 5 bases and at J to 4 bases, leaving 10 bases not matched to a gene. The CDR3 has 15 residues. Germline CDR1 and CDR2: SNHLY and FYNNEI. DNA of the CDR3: TGTGCCAGCAGTCTAGAAAGCGGGAGTGGTTACGAGCAGTACTTC. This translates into CASSLESGSGYEQYF.

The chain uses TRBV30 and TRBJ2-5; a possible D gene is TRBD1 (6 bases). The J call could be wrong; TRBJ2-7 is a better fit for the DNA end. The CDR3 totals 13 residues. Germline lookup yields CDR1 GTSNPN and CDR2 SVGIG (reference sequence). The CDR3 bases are TGTGCCTGGAGACGGACAGCCTACTACGAGCAGTACTTC. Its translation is CAWRRTAYYEQYF.

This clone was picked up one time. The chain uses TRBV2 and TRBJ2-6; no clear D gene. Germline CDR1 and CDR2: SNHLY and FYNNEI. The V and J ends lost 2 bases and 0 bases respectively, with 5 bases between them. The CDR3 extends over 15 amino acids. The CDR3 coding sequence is TGTGCCAGCAGTGAACAGTTCTCTGGGGCCAACGTCCTGACTTTC. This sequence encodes CASSEQFSGANVLTF.

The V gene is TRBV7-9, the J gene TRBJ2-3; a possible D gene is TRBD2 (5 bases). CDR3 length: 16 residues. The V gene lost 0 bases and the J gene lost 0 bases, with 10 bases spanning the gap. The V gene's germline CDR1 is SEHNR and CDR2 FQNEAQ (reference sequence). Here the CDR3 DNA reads TGTGCCAGCAGCTTAGCACTAGGCCCTAGCACAGATACGCAGTATTTT. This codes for CASSLALGPSTDTQYF.

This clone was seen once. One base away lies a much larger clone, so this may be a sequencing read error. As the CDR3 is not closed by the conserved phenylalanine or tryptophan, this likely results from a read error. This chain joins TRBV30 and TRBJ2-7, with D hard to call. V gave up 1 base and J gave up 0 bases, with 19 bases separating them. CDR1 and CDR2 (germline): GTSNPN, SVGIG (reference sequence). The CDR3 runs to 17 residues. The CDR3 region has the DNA TGTGCCTGGAGTGACCCCCGCCTACGGGCGCACTCCTACGAGCAGTACCTC. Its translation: CAWSDPRLRAHSYEQYL.

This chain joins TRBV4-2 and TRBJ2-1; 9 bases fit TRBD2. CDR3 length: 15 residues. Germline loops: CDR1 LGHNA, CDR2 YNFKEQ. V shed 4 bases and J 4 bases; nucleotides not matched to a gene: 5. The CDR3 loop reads CASSRSGGGYNEQFF. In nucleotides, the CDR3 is TGTGCCAGCAGCCGTAGCGGGGGAGGATACAATGAGCAGTTCTTC.

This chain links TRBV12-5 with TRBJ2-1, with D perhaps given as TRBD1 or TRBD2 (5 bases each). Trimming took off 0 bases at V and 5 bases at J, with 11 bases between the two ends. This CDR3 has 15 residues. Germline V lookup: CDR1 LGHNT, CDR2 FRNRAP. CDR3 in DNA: TGTGCTAGTGGTTTGGTACCTGGGACGCACAATGAGCAGTTCTTC. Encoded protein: CASGLVPGTHNEQFF.

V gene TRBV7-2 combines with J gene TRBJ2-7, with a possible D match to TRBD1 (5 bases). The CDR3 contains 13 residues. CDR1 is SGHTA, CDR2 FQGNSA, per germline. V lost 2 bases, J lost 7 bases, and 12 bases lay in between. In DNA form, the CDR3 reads TGTGCCAGCAGCTTAATTGGGGCGACAGAGCAGTACTTC. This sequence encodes CASSLIGATEQYF. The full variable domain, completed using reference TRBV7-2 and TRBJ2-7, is GAGVSQSPSNKVTEKGKDVELRCDPISGHTALYWYRQSLGQGLEFLIYFQGNSAPDKSGLPSDRFSAERTGGSVSTLTIQRTQQEDSAVYLCASSLIGATEQYFGPGTRLTVT.

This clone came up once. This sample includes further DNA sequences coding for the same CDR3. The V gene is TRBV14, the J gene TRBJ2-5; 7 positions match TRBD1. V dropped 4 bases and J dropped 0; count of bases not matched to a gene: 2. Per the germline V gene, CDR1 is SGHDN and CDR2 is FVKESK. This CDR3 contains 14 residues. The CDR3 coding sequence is TGTGCCAGCAGCCGTGGACAGGACCAAGAGACCCAGTACTTC. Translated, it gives CASSRGQDQETQYF.

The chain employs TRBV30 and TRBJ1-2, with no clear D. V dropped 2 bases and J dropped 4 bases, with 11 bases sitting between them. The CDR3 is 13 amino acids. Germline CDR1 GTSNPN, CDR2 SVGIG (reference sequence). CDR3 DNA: TGTGCCTGGAGTCAGGATAGAGCCTATGGCTACACCTTC. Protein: CAWSQDRAYGYTF.

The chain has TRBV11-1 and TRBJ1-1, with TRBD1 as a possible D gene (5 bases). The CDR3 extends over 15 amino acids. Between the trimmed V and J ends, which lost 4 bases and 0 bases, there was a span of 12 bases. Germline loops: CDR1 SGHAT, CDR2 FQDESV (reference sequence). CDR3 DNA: TGTGCCAGCAGCTCGGGGACGGTTGTGAACACTGAAGCTTTCTTT. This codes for CASSSGTVVNTEAFF.